One sample yielded the 24 T cell receptor beta chains listed below, sequenced in a study of T cell responses to AZD1222 COVID-19 vaccine. Clones were read by immunoSEQ multiplex PCR, and TCRdb kept only the in-frame ones, dropping some. The sample has 150,000 or so clones, about 89% seen once. The sequencing here drew on peripheral blood, taken 28 days after the second AZD1222 dose. Receptor source: an adult who received the AZD1222 COVID-19 vaccine.

This clone appeared a few times. This chain uses TRBV10-3 with TRBJ2-3; 11 positions match TRBD2. The CDR3 has 15 amino acids. Germline values: CDR1 ENHRY, CDR2 SYGVKD. V lost 3 bases and J lost 4; bases outside the gene matches: 3. The CDR3 bases are TGTGCCATCAGTGATAGCGGGGGGGCCCCAGATACGCAGTATTTT. Translating it yields CAISDSGGAPDTQYF.

This sequence joins TRBV7-2 and TRBJ2-2; D gene unclear. CDR3 length: 13 amino acids. Germline assignment: CDR1 SGHTA and CDR2 FQGNSA. The V end was cut by 4 bases, the J end by 7 bases, with 10 bases between. CDR3 DNA: TGTGCCAGCAGCTCTGACCTGGGCGGGGAGCTGTTTTTT. Amino acid sequence: CASSSDLGGELFF.

V gene TRBV30 combines with J gene TRBJ1-5, with no clear D. The germline V gene has CDR1 GTSNPN and CDR2 SVGIG (reference sequence). V was pared by 0 bases and J by 7 bases, with 10 bases between. CDR3 length: 13 amino acids. The CDR3 is CAWSVESMQPQHF. CDR3 nucleotide sequence: TGTGCCTGGAGTGTTGAATCTATGCAGCCCCAGCATTTT.

The chain uses TRBV18 and TRBJ1-2, with a weak D call TRBD1 (5 bases). Trimming removed 0 bases from V and 3 bases from J, with 14 bases in between. Germline assignment: CDR1 KGHSH and CDR2 LQKENI. The CDR3 runs to 16 residues. In nucleotides, the CDR3 is TGTGCCAGCTCACCACCGATCGGGGCTGGAGACTATGGCTACACCTTC. Translation: CASSPPIGAGDYGYTF.

The gene calls are TRBV2 and TRBJ1-1, with 11 nucleotides matching TRBD1. CDR1 and CDR2 from the germline V gene are SNHLY and FYNNEI. This CDR3 comprises 14 residues. J lost 4 bases, V lost 6 bases, and 4 bases had no gene match. The CDR3 here is CASRGDRGSTEAFF. CDR3 nucleotide sequence: TGTGCCAGCAGAGGGGACAGGGGGAGCACTGAAGCTTTCTTT.

This chain uses TRBV6-5 with TRBJ1-2; 8 bases are shared with TRBD1. The junction had 7 bases not matched to a gene; V was cut back by 6 bases and J by 4 bases. CDR3 length: 14 residues. Germline CDR1 and CDR2: MNHEY and SVGAGI. The CDR3 DNA reads TGTGCCAGCAGGAACGGACAGGGAAGCTATGGCTACACCTTC. Its protein product is CASRNGQGSYGYTF.

J is TRBJ2-5 and V is TRBV29-1, with D possibly TRBD1 on 6 matching bases. CDR1 is SQVTM and CDR2 is ANQGSEA in the germline V gene. The CDR3 consists of 13 residues. Trimming took 6 bases from V and 0 from J, leaving 11 bases between them. CDR3 sequence: CSVLQGYQETQYF. The CDR3 DNA reads as TGCAGCGTCCTACAGGGATACCAAGAGACCCAGTACTTC.

The chain is built from TRBV11-2 and TRBJ1-2; D call uncertain. CDR1 and CDR2 from the germline V gene are SGHAT and FQNNGV. The CDR3 loop spans 13 amino acids. V was cut by 1 base and J by 8 bases, with 11 bases left in between. For the CDR3, the DNA is TGTGCCAGCAGCTTAGTTGGGAAGGTGGGCTACACCTTC. As protein: CASSLVGKVGYTF. The full variable domain, rest sourced from reference TRBV11-2 and TRBJ1-2, is EAGVAQSPRYKIIEKRQSVAFWCNPISGHATLYWYQQILGQGPKLLIQFQNNGVVDDSQLPKDRFSAERLKGVDSTLKIQPAKLEDSAVYLCASSLVGKVGYTFGSGTRLTVV.

The CDR3 sequence is CASHPGGTEAFF. The CDR3 bases are TGTGCCTCCCACCCAGGGGGCACTGAAGCTTTCTTT. The J gene is TRBJ1-1, the V gene TRBV30; 7 nucleotides agree with TRBD1. The germline gives CDR1 GTSNPN, CDR2 SVGIG (reference sequence). Germline trimming cut 7 bases from V and 4 bases from J; bases unmatched to any gene: 6. This CDR3 spans 12 amino acids.

This clone was found a few times. V usage is TRBV4-3 and J usage is TRBJ1-5; D gene uncertain. The V and J ends lost 4 bases and 0 bases respectively, with 16 bases between them. In germline, CDR1 is LGHNA, CDR2 YSLEER. The CDR3 loop spans 17 amino acids. The CDR3 loop is CASSPSVLLHSNQPQHF. The CDR3 DNA reads as TGCGCCAGCAGCCCCTCTGTCCTTTTACATAGCAATCAGCCCCAGCATTTT.

V is TRBV6-4 and J is TRBJ1-5; possible D gene TRBD1, 5 bases. The germline V and J ends were trimmed by 4 bases and 3 bases, with 7 bases remaining between them. The CDR3 sequence is 13 residues long. Germline CDR1 is MRHNA and CDR2 is SNTAGT. The DNA for the CDR3 is TGTGCCAGCAGTGGCAGGGCCAATCAGCCCCAGCATTTT. This sequence encodes CASSGRANQPQHF.

This sequence joins TRBV6-5 and TRBJ1-2; 9 bases are shared with TRBD1. The CDR3 totals 13 residues. Germline trimming cut 5 bases from V and 8 bases from J; bases unmatched to any gene: 6. Looked up from germline, CDR1 is MNHEY and CDR2 is SVGAGI. Here the CDR3 reads CASSNDRGGGYTF. In DNA form, the CDR3 reads TGTGCCAGCAGTAATGACAGGGGGGGCGGCTACACCTTC.

The chain is built from TRBV18 and TRBJ2-3; no reliable D call. The V and J ends lost 5 bases and 4 bases respectively, with 16 bases between them. From germline, CDR1 is KGHSH and CDR2 LQKENI. This CDR3 spans 15 amino acids. The CDR3 region is CASSSSPVAADTQYF. Here the CDR3 DNA reads TGTGCCAGCTCATCCTCTCCAGTGGCGGCAGATACGCAGTATTTT.

In DNA, the CDR3 is TGTGCCAGCAGTGGGGGGGGCCGGGCCGTGAACACTGAAGCTTTCTTT. Translating gives CASSGGGRAVNTEAFF. The rearrangement uses TRBV6-1 and TRBJ1-1; TRBD1 is a possible D gene (6 bases). Germline CDR1 reads MNHNS; CDR2 reads SASEGT. V was pared by 4 bases and J by 0 bases, with 15 bases between. The CDR3 covers 16 residues.

The genes are TRBV4-1 and TRBJ1-2, with D perhaps TRBD1 (5 bases). The CDR3 extends over 13 amino acids. V lost 6 bases and J 6 bases, leaving 14 bases between the germline ends. Germline V gene sequence: CDR1 MGHRA, CDR2 YSYEKL. The CDR3 region has the DNA TGCGCCAGCAGGGAGGGGACGATTAATGGCTACACCTTC. The encoded protein is CASREGTINGYTF.

The V and J genes are TRBV5-1 and TRBJ1-1; 10 positions match TRBD1. Germline V gives CDR1 SGHRS, CDR2 YFSETQ. The CDR3 covers 15 residues. After removal of 0 bases from V and 4 bases from J, the junction contained 3 bases not matched to a gene. The CDR3 coding sequence is TGCGCCAGCAGCTTGGAGGGACAGGGGACCACTGAAGCTTTCTTT. Residues: CASSLEGQGTTEAFF.

This clone was seen a few times. This chain uses TRBV13 with TRBJ2-1; D remains ambiguous. The CDR3 is 13 residues long. Per the germline V gene, CDR1 is PRHDT and CDR2 is FYEKMQ (reference sequence). The V gene lost 1 base and the J gene lost 7 bases, with 8 bases spanning the gap. The CDR3 region is CASSLDPTNEQFF. Here the CDR3 DNA reads TGTGCCAGCAGCTTAGACCCGACAAATGAGCAGTTCTTC. The complete variable domain, with remaining parts taken from reference TRBV13 and TRBJ2-1, reads AAGVIQSPRHLIKEKRETATLKCYPIPRHDTVYWYQQGPGQDPQFLISFYEKMQSDKGSIPDRFSAQQFSDYHSELNMSSLELGDSALYFCASSLDPTNEQFFGPGTRLTVL.

As concerns this clone: At one boundary the junction diverges from the germline segment, which might be a read error. This rearrangement joins TRBV4-2 to TRBJ2-1, with D tentatively TRBD2 (7 bases). The CDR3 has 15 amino acids. CDR1 and CDR2 (germline): LGHNA, YNFKEQ. CDR3 bases: TGTACCAGCAGCCAAGATCTCGGGGGGCACAATGAGCAGTTCTTC. It codes for CTSSQDLGGHNEQFF.

V gene TRBV7-2 combines with J gene TRBJ1-1; tentatively, D is TRBD1 (5 bases). The germline V gene has CDR1 SGHTA and CDR2 FQGNSA. This CDR3 contains 18 residues. V lost 1 base to trimming and J lost 6 bases, with 24 bases between them. CDR3 in amino acids: CASSLVSPGSGGIAEAFF. The CDR3 nucleotides read TGTGCCAGCAGCTTAGTGAGTCCAGGCAGTGGGGGAATCGCTGAAGCTTTCTTT.

The gene calls are TRBV5-6 and TRBJ1-6; D possibly corresponds to TRBD1 (6 bases). V shed 4 bases and J shed 1 base, with 12 bases lying between them. Germline assignment: CDR1 SGHDT and CDR2 YYEEEE. The CDR3 has 16 amino acids. The CDR3 loop is CASSRGGGSYNSPLHF. The DNA of the CDR3 is TGTGCCAGCAGCCGGGGAGGGGGATCCTATAATTCACCCCTCCACTTT.

The rearrangement links TRBV4-3 to TRBJ2-3; weak D call: TRBD1 (6 bases). V lost 1 base and J lost 0, with 8 bases in between. CDR3 length: 15 residues. In germline, CDR1 is LGHNA, CDR2 YSLEER. The CDR3 loop reads CASSQGQGSTDTQYF. Here the CDR3 DNA reads TGCGCCAGCAGCCAAGGGCAGGGGAGCACAGATACGCAGTATTTT.

This chain connects TRBV2 to TRBJ1-5; possible D gene TRBD1, 6 bases. Trimming removed 3 bases at V and 4 bases at J, with 13 bases between. CDR3 length equals 15 residues. Germline-derived CDR1 and CDR2 are SNHLY and FYNNEI. CDR3 bases: TGTGCCAGCAGTGAGGGGACACTTCCTAATCAGCCCCAGCATTTT. Encoded protein: CASSEGTLPNQPQHF.

A remark on this clone: One junction end disagrees with the germline gene, perhaps due to a read error. The chain combines TRBV19 with TRBJ2-7, with D unresolved. Germline-derived CDR1 and CDR2 are LNHDA and SQIVND (reference sequence). The CDR3 loop spans 13 amino acids. This CDR3 is CASSIVPRREQAF. Here the CDR3 DNA reads TGTGCCAGTAGTATAGTCCCCAGAAGAGAGCAGGCCTTC.

The rearrangement links TRBV7-9 to TRBJ2-3, with 8 bases aligning to TRBD2. The length of the CDR3 is 17 residues. The V gene's germline CDR1 is SEHNR and CDR2 FQNEAQ (reference sequence). After removal of 1 base from V and 2 bases from J, the junction contained 8 bases not matched to a gene. The CDR3 nucleotides are TGTGCCAGCAGCTTAGGTGGGACTAGGCCCGACACAGATACGCAGTATTTT. It codes for CASSLGGTRPDTDTQYF.